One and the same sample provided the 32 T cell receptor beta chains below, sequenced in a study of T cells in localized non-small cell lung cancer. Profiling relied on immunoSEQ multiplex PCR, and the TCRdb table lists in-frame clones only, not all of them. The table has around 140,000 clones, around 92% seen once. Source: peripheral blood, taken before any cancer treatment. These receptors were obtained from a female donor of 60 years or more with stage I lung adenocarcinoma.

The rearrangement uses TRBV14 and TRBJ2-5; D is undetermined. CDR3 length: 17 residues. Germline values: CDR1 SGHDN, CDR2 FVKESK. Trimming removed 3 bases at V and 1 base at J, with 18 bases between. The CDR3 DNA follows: TGTGCCAGCAGCCAGCGACGGCCGGGCCGCCTCCAAGAGACCCAGTACTTC. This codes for CASSQRRPGRLQETQYF.

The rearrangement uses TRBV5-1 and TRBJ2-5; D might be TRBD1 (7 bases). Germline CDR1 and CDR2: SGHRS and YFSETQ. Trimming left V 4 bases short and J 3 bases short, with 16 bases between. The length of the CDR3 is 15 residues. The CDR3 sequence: CASSPGVGTEETQYF. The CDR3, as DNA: TGCGCCAGCAGCCCGGGGGTCGGGACAGAAGAGACCCAGTACTTC.

This CDR3 is CASSLQGTFGNTIYF. The DNA of the CDR3 is TGTGCCAGCAGTTTACAGGGGACGTTTGGAAACACCATATATTTT. The V call is TRBV27, the J call TRBJ1-3, with D tentatively TRBD1 (6 bases). Germline V gives CDR1 MNHEY, CDR2 SMNVEV (reference sequence). Trimming cost V 2 bases and J 3 bases, with 11 bases left between them. The CDR3 length is 15 residues.

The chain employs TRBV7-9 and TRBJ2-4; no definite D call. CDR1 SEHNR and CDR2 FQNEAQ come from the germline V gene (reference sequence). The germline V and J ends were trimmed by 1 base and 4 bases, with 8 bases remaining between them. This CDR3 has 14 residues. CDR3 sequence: CASSLDAEKNIQYF. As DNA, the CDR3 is TGTGCCAGCAGCTTAGATGCGGAAAAAAACATTCAGTACTTC.

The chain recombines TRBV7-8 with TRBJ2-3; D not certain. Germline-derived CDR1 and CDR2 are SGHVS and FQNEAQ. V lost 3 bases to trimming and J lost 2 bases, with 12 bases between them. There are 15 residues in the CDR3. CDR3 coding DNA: TGTGCCAGCAGCTTCCGCGGAGCGATCACAGATACGCAGTATTTT. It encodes CASSFRGAITDTQYF. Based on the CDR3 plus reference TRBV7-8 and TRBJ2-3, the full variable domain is GAGVSQSPRYKVAKRGQDVALRCDPISGHVSLFWYQQALGQGPEFLTYFQNEAQLDKSGLPSDRFFAERPEGSVSTLKIQRTQQEDSAVYLCASSFRGAITDTQYFGPGTRLTVL.

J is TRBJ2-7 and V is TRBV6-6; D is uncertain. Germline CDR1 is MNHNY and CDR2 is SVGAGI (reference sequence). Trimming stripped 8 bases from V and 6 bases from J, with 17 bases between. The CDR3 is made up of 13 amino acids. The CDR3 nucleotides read TGTGCCAGCGGGAATAGCATGGTGGGCGAGCAGTACTTC. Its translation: CASGNSMVGEQYF.

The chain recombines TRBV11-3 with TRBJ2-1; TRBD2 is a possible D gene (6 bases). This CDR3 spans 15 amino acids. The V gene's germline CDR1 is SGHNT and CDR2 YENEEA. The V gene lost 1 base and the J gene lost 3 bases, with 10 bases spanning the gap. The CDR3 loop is CASSLGGESYNEQFF. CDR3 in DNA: TGTGCCAGCAGCTTAGGGGGGGAGAGCTACAATGAGCAGTTCTTC.

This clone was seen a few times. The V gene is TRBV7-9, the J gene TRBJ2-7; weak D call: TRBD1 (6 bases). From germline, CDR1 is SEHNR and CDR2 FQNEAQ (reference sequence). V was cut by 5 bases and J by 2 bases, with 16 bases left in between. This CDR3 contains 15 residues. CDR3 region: CASSGRAGTPYEQYF. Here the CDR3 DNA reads TGTGCCAGCAGCGGACGCGCCGGGACACCCTACGAGCAGTACTTC.

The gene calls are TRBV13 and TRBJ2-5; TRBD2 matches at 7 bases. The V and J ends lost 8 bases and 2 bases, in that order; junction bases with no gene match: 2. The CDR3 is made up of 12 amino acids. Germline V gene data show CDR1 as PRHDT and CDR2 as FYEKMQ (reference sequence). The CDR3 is CASSSGQETQYF. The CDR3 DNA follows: TGTGCCAGCTCTAGCGGACAAGAGACCCAGTACTTC. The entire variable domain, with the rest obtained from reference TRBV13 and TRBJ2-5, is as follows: AAGVIQSPRHLIKEKRETATLKCYPIPRHDTVYWYQQGPGQDPQFLISFYEKMQSDKGSIPDRFSAQQFSDYHSELNMSSLELGDSALYFCASSSGQETQYFGPGTRLLVL.

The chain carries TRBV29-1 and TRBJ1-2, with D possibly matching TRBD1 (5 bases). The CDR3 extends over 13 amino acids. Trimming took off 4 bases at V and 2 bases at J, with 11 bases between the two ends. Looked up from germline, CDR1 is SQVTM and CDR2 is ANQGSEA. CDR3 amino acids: CSVGDLSNYGYTF. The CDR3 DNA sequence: TGCAGCGTTGGGGACTTATCCAACTATGGCTACACCTTC.

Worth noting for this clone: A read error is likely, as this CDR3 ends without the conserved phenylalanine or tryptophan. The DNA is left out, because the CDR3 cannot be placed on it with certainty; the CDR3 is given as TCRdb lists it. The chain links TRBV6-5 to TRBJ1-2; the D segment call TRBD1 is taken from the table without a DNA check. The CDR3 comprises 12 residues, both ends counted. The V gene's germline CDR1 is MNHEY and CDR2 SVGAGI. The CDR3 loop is CASSYSIAVNQC.

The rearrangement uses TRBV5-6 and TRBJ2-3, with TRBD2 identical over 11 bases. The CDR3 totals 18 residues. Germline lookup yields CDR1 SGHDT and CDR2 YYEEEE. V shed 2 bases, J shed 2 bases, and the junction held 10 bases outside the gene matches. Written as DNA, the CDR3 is TGTGCCAGCAGCTTCAGGGGGAGACTAGCGGGGTTCACAGATACGCAGTATTTT. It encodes CASSFRGRLAGFTDTQYF.

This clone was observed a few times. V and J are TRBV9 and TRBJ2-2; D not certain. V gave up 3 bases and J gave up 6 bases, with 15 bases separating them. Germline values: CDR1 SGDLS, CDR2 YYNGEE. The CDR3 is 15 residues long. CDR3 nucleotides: TGTGCCAGCAGCGCCCCCGAGTCGGCCGCCGGGGAGCTGTTTTTT. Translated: CASSAPESAAGELFF.

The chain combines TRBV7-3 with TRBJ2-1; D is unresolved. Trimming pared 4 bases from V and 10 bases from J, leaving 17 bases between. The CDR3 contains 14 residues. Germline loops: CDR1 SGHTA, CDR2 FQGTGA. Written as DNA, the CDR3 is TGTGCCAGCAGCTCTCCCCCCTTACTGGAAGAGCAGTTCTTC. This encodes CASSSPPLLEEQFF. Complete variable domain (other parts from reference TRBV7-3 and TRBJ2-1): GAGVSQTPSNKVTEKGKYVELRCDPISGHTALYWYRQSLGQGPEFLIYFQGTGAADDSGLPNDRFFAVRPEGSVSTLKIQRTERGDSAVYLCASSSPPLLEEQFFGPGTRLTVL.

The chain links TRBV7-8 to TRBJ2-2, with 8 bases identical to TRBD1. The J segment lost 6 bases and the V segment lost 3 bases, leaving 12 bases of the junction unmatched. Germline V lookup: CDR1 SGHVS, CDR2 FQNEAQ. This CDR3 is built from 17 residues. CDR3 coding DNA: TGTGCCAGCAGCTTGTTCTCAGGGGGCGTTTTCCCCGGGGAGCTGTTTTTT. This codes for CASSLFSGGVFPGELFF. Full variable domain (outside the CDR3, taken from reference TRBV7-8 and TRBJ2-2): GAGVSQSPRYKVAKRGQDVALRCDPISGHVSLFWYQQALGQGPEFLTYFQNEAQLDKSGLPSDRFFAERPEGSVSTLKIQRTQQEDSAVYLCASSLFSGGVFPGELFFGEGSRLTVL.

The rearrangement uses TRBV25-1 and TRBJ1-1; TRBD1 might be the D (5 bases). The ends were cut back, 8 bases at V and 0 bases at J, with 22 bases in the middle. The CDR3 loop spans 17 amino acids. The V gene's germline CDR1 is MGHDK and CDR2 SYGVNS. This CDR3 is CASRDNPGHSMNTEAFF. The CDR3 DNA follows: TGTGCCAGCCGAGACAACCCGGGGCACAGCATGAACACTGAAGCTTTCTTT.

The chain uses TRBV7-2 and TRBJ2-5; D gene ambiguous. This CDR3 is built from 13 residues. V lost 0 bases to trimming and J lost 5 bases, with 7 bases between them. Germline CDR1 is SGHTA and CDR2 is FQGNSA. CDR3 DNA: TGTGCCAGCAGCTTAGCCCGGGTGGAGACCCAGTACTTC. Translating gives CASSLARVETQYF.

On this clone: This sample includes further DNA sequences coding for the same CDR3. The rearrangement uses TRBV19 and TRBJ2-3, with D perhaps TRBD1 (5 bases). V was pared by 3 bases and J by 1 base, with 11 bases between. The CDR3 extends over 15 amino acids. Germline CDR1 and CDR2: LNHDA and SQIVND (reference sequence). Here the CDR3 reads CASSIEAGRTDTQYF. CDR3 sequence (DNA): TGTGCCAGTAGTATTGAGGCAGGGCGCACAGATACGCAGTATTTT. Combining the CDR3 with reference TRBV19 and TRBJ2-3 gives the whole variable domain DGGITQSPKYLFRKEGQNVTLSCEQNLNHDAMYWYRQDPGQGLRLIYYSQIVNDFQKGDIAEGYSVSREKKESFPLTVTSAQKNPTAFYLCASSIEAGRTDTQYFGPGTRLTVL.

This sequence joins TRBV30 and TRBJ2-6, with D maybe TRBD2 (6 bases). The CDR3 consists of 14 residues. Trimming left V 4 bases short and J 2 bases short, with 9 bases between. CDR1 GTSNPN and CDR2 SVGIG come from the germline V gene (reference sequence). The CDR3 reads CAWIGGAGANVLTF. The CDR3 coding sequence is TGTGCCTGGATTGGCGGGGCTGGGGCCAACGTCCTGACTTTC.

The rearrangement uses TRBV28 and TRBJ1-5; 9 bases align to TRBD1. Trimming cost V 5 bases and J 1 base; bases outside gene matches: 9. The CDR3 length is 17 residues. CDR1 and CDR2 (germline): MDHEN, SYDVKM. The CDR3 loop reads CASSAGTGIRSNQPQHF. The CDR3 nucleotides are TGTGCCAGCAGTGCCGGGACAGGGATCCGGAGCAATCAGCCCCAGCATTTT.

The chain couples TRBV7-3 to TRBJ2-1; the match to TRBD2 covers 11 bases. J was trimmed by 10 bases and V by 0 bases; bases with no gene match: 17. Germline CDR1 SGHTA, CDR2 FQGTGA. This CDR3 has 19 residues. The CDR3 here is CASSLTSAVLAGVGREQFF. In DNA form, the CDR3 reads TGTGCCAGCAGCTTAACGAGTGCCGTACTAGCGGGAGTAGGTCGGGAGCAGTTCTTC.

The CDR3 reads CASSEVVTGELFF. The DNA for the CDR3 is TGTGCCAGCAGTGAAGTGGTTACCGGGGAGCTGTTTTTT. The V gene is TRBV2, the J gene TRBJ2-2, with D hard to call. The V end was cut by 1 base, the J end by 5 bases, with 5 bases between. The CDR3 runs to 13 residues. Germline V lookup: CDR1 SNHLY, CDR2 FYNNEI.

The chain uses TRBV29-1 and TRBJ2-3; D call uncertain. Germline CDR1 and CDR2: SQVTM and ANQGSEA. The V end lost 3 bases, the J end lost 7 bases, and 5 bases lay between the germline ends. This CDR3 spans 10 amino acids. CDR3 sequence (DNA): TGCAGCGTTGACTCTAATACGCAGTATTTT. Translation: CSVDSNTQYF.

CDR3 coding DNA: TGTGCCTGGTGCACCCCTCACACCGGGGAGCTGTTTTTT. It codes for CAWCTPHTGELFF. J is TRBJ2-2 and V is TRBV30; D remains ambiguous. The CDR3 is 13 residues long. The V gene lost 5 bases and the J gene lost 3 bases, with 10 bases spanning the gap. The germline V gene encodes CDR1 GTSNPN and CDR2 SVGIG (reference sequence).

CDR3 amino acids: CAWSVRQVGRMVWANVLTF. CDR3 bases: TGTGCCTGGAGTGTACGACAGGTCGGTCGGATGGTCTGGGCCAACGTCCTGACTTTC. The V gene is TRBV30, the J gene TRBJ2-6; tentative D call: TRBD1 (6 bases). V lost 0 bases to trimming and J lost 5 bases, with 23 bases between them. The CDR3 runs to 19 residues. Germline V lookup: CDR1 GTSNPN, CDR2 SVGIG (reference sequence).

Here the CDR3 DNA reads TGTGCCTGGATAGAGTTCCCGGGGACAACTATTCTAGCGGGTGCTTGCGAGCAGTACTTC. Translated: CAWIEFPGTTILAGACEQYF. The chain employs TRBV30 and TRBJ2-7; the match to TRBD2 covers 8 bases. Germline CDR1 and CDR2: GTSNPN and SVGIG (reference sequence). This CDR3 is built from 20 residues. Trimming at V came to 4 bases and at J to 6 bases, leaving 29 bases not matched to a gene. The full variable domain, its missing parts supplied by reference TRBV30 and TRBJ2-7, is SQTIHQWPATLVQPVGSPLSLECTVEGTSNPNLYWYRQAAGRGLQLLFYSVGIGQISSEVPQNLSASRPQDRQFILSSKKLLLSDSGFYLCAWIEFPGTTILAGACEQYFGPGTRLTVT.

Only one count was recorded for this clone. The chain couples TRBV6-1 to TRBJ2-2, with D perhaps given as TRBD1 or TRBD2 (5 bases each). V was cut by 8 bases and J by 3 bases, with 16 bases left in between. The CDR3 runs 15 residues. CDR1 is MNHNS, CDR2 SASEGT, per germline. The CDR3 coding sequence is TGTGCCAGCCCCAAGGGAGAGGGACACACCGGGGAGCTGTTTTTT. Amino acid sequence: CASPKGEGHTGELFF.

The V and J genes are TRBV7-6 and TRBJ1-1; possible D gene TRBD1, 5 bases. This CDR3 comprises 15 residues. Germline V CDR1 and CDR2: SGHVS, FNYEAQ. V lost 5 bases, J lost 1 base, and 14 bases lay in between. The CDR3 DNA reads TGTGCCAGCAGCCCAACCGGGACCCAGAACACTGAAGCTTTCTTT. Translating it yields CASSPTGTQNTEAFF.

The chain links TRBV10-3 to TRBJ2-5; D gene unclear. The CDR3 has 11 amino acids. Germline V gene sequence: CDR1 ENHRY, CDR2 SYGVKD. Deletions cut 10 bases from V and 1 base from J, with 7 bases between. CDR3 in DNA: TGTGCCACCACCCCCCAAGAGACCCAGTACTTC. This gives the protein CATTPQETQYF.

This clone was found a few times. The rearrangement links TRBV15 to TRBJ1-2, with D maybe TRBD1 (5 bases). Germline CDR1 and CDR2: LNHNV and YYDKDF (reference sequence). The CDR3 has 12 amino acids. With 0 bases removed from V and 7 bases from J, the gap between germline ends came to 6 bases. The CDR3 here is CATSRDRVGYTF. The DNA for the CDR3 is TGTGCCACCAGCAGAGACAGGGTTGGCTACACCTTC.

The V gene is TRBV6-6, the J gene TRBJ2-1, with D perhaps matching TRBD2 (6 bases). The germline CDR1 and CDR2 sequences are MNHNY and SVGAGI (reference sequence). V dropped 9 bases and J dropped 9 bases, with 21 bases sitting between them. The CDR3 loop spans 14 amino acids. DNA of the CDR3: TGTGCCAGTAGCGGTATCCAGGCTCTTGGTGAGCAGTTCTTC. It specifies CASSGIQALGEQFF.

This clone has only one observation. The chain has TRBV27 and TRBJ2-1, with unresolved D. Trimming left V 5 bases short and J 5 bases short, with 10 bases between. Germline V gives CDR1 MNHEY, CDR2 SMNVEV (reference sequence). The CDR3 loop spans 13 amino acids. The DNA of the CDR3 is TGTGCCAGCAGTCCCCGTGAACACAATGAGCAGTTCTTC. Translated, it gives CASSPREHNEQFF.